This is a list of T cell receptor beta chains from one sample in a study of T-cell reconstitution after alpha-beta-depleted transplantation in children. TCRdb ran MiXCR on the PCR reads and lists one entry per CDR3 protein. The table has 440,000 or so distinct CDR3 sequences, around two fifths seen once; the top ten hold approximately 30%. The sequencing here drew on PBMCs, taken before TCRalphabeta/CD19-depleted stem cell transplant. The receptors were gathered from a girl aged 2 to 10 with aplastic anemia, due to receive a stem cell transplant. Both conserved end residues are part of each CDR3. The order of the fields is D gene, J gene, V gene, clone size, CDR3 protein, CDR3 DNA. D genes are given only for firm matches. The size field is filled for only some rows; it gives once, few, many or a size class.

TRBD2 TRBJ2-1 TRBV27 . CASSAGVAGYNEQFF TGTGCCAGCAGTGCCGGAGTAGCGGGCTACAATGAGCAGTTCTTC
TRBD1 TRBJ1-6 TRBV2 few CASRTGVSPLHF TGTGCCAGCAGAACAGGGGTCTCACCCCTCCACTTT
. TRBJ2-2 TRBV6-1 once CASLKRGGAGELFF TGTGCCAGCCTAAAGAGGGGGGGTGCCGGGGAGCTGTTTTTT
TRBD2 TRBJ2-3 TRBV12-3/TRBV12-4 many CASSSRLAGGSPDTQYF TGTGCCAGCAGTTCCCGGCTAGCGGGAGGGAGCCCAGATACGCAGTATTTT
. TRBJ2-1 TRBV29-1 . CSVALDEQFF TGCAGCGTTGCCCTCGATGAGCAGTTCTTC
TRBD2 TRBJ2-1 TRBV20-1 . CSARDGTSGRIEQFF TGCAGTGCTAGAGATGGGACTAGCGGCCGAATCGAGCAGTTCTTC
. TRBJ2-1 TRBV20-1 . CRGGDNNEQFF TGCAGAGGGGGAGATAACAATGAGCAGTTCTTC
. TRBJ2-1 TRBV20-1 . CSARGVLPGRSYNEQFF TGCAGTGCTAGAGGCGTCCTTCCCGGGAGATCCTACAATGAGCAGTTCTTC
TRBD1 TRBJ2-1 TRBV15 . CATSRDQGTDNEQFF TGTGCCACCAGCAGAGATCAGGGGACAGACAATGAGCAGTTCTTC
TRBD2 TRBJ2-7 TRBV7-2 . CASSFLAGFYEQYF TGTGCCAGCAGCTTCCTAGCGGGCTTCTACGAGCAGTACTTC
TRBD2 TRBJ2-7 TRBV12-3/TRBV12-4 . CASSKRSASGTHEQYF TGTGCCAGCAGCAAGAGGTCGGCTAGCGGGACCCACGAGCAGTACTTC
TRBD2 TRBJ2-1 TRBV20-1 many CSARVGGRDNEQFF TGCAGTGCTAGAGTTGGCGGGAGAGACAATGAGCAGTTCTTC